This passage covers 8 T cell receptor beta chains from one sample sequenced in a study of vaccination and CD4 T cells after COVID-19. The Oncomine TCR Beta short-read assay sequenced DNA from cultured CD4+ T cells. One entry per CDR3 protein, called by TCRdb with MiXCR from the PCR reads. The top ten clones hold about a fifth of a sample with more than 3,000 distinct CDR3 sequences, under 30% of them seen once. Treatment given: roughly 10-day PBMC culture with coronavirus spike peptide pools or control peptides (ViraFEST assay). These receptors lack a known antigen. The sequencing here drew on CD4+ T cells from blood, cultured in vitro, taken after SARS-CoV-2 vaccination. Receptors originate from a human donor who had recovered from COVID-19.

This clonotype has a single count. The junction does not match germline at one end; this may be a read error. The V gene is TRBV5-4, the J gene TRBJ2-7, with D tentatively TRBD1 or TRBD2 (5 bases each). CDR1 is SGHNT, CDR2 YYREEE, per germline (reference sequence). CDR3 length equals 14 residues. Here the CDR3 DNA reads TGTGCCAGCAGCTCTCCGGGACCGGTGGGCGAGCGGTACTTC. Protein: CASSSPGPVGERYF.

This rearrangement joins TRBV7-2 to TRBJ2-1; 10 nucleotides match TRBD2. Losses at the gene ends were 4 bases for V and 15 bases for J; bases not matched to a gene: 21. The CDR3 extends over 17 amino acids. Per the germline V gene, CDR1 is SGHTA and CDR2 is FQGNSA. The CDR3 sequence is CASSSHQMQAGGLLRFF. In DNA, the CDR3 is TGTGCCAGCAGCTCCCATCAAATGCAAGCGGGGGGGCTGTTGAGGTTCTTC.

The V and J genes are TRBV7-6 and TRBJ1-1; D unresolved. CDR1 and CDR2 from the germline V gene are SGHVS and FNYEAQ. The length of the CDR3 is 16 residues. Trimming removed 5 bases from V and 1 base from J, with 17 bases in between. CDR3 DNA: TGTGCCAGCAGCGACATCACGGGAAAAGGGAACACTGAAGCTTTCTTT. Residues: CASSDITGKGNTEAFF. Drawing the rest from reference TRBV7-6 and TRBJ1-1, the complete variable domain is GAGVSQSPRYKVTKRGQDVALRCDPISGHVSLYWYRQALGQGPEFLTYFNYEAQQDKSGLPNDRFSAERPEGSISTLTIQRTEQRDSAMYRCASSDITGKGNTEAFFGQGTRLTVV.

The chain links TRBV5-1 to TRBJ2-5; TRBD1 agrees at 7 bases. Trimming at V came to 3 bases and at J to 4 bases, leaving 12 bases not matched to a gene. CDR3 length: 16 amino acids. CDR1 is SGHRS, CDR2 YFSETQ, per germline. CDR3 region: CASSYQATGSTETQYF. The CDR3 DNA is TGCGCCAGCAGCTACCAAGCGACAGGGTCCACAGAGACCCAGTACTTC.

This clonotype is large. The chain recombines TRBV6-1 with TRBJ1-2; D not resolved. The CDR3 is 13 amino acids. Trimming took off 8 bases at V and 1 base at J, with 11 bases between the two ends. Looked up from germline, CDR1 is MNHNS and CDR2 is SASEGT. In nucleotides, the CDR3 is TGTGCCAGCTGCCGGAGCGTTAACTATGGCTACACCTTC. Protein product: CASCRSVNYGYTF.

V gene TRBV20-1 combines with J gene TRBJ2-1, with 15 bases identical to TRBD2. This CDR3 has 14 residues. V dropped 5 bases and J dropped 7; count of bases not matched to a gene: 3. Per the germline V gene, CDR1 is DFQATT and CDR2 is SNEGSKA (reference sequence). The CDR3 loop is CSAGTSGGINEQFF. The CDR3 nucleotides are TGCAGTGCTGGGACTAGCGGGGGGATAAATGAGCAGTTCTTC.

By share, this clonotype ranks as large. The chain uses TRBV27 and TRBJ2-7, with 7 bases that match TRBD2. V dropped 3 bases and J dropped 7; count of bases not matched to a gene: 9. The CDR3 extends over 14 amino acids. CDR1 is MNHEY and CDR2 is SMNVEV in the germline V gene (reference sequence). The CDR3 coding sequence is TGTGCCAGCAGTTTTCGCCAGGGAGGGCTTGAGCAGTACTTC. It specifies CASSFRQGGLEQYF.

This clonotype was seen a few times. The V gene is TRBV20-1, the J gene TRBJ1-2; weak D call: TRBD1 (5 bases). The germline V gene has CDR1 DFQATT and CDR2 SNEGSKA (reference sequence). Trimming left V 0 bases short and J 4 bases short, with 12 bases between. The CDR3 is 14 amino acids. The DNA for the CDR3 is TGCAGTGCTAGAGATTCCGTCGGGGCCTATGGCTACACCTTC. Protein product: CSARDSVGAYGYTF.